This note documents a single TCR beta chain sequence. Its antigen remains unidentified. The data were obtained in a study of T cell responses to AZD1222 COVID-19 vaccine. Study in general: Investigators merged groups given second doses at roughly 4 or roughly 12 weeks. Study outcomes and limitations: Seropositive at baseline were only a handful of AZD1222 recipients. Spike-specific TCRs gained breadth and depth after people received two AZD1222 doses.

CDR3 length: 15 residues. Deletions cut 4 bases from V and 0 bases from J, with 9 bases between. Germline V gives CDR1 LGHNA, CDR2 YSLEER. Using immunoSEQ multiplex PCR, the repertoire was profiled, and TCRdb retains in-frame clones only, with some absent. The sample has approximately 150,000 clones, roughly 92% seen once; the top ten hold roughly 5.4%. The sample consisted of peripheral blood, taken on day 0 of AZD1222 vaccination. The chain carries TRBV4-3 and TRBJ2-2; possible D gene TRBD2, 5 bases. This TCR was recovered from an adult in good health. The CDR3 protein is CASSRAGSNTGELFF. Written as DNA, the CDR3 is TGCGCCAGCAGCCGCGCGGGCTCGAACACCGGGGAGCTGTTTTTT.